The sequence of this TCR beta chain was determined in a study of T cells in Graves' hyperthyroidism and ophthalmopathy (dated by TCRdb to 2018 to 2020). Study-level background: Peripheral blood samples were taken at the time of initial diagnosis, prior to any treatment. To identify distinguishing TCR V-J signatures, a discovery cohort of around 100 patients was used, comprising under 45 with Graves' ophthalmopathy and approximately 58 with stable Graves' hyperthyroidism. Prospective prediction of ophthalmopathy was tested in an independent validation cohort of 18 to 20 hyperthyroidism patients and 17 patients who later progressed to ophthalmopathy. The roughly 91 discovery patients were randomly split 7:3 into training and test sets. Thyroid tissue and blood T-cell repertoires from over 5 Graves' hyperthyroidism patients were also compared in the study. After blood sampling, hyperthyroidism patients were treated with methimazole at a starting dose of 30 mg daily, and ophthalmopathy patients were treated with high-dose intravenous methylprednisolone. The paper describes TCR Vbeta CDR3 sequencing of more than 120 peripheral blood samples, made up of about 40 ophthalmopathy patients, around 78 hyperthyroidism patients and 17 progressor patients. The paper as a whole reports these results and caveats: No statistical method was used to fix the sample size in advance, and group allocation was not hidden from the investigators. In cross-validation, a model built on a 13 V-J signature told ophthalmopathy apart from stable hyperthyroidism with 87.88% sensitivity and 81% to 82% specificity, and in testing the same model reached 80%/75%. Most expanded thyroid clonotypes (frequency above 0.001) were also found in blood, which suggests that blood repertoires may mirror thyroid immune responses. In validation, the model predicted progression to ophthalmopathy with roughly 70% sensitivity and less than 75% specificity, a median of 6.5 months before onset.

The CDR3, cysteine through phenylalanine, is 13 amino acids long. The entry retains the CDR3 DNA only, 39 bases that are in frame from base 1. The germline V gene encodes CDR1 MDHEN and CDR2 SYDVKM. As concerns this clonotype: No antigen is known for it. No base qualities exist here, and no much larger clone lies one base off it.

Stable Graves' hyperthyroidism was defined as the absence of progression to ophthalmopathy over 18 months of follow-up. Hyperthyroidism patients were newly diagnosed, with disease duration under 2 months, and aged 18 to 65 years. The study excluded patients with uncontrolled infections, other autoimmune diseases, pregnancy or lactation. Clinical symptoms, serum thyroxine and TRAb, thyroid ultrasound, and orbital computed tomography formed the basis for the diagnoses. PBMCs were isolated from about 9.2 ml of fresh peripheral blood by Ficoll-Paque density gradient centrifugation. Total RNA was extracted using Trizol reagent, and RNA quality was assessed on an Agilent 2100 Bioanalyzer. TCR beta CDR3 regions were amplified from RNA transcripts. The first round of RT-PCR for the TCR CDR3 was performed with the HTBI primer set and the Qiagen OneStep RT-PCR kit. Libraries were constructed in a second round of multiplex PCR, after which size selection and purification were carried out. The libraries were sequenced on an Illumina HiSeq2000 using paired-end 100 bp reads. The original pipeline was this. Raw data were processed with SOAPnuke, discarding reads with adapters, uncalled bases, mean Phred below 15, or no exact constant-primer or identifier match. High-quality paired reads were merged using COPE v1.2.5, and each unique nucleotide sequence was defined as a clonotype. MiTCR v1.1 was used to align clonotypes to the IMGT TRBV, TRBD and TRBJ reference segments. The analysis was restricted to V-J combinations with a frequency above 0.0001, which together covered just over 99% of the repertoires. A TCS score was defined as the ratio of F50 (clonal expansion) to E x V (chaos), with BLOSUM62-based TCRdist applied between CDR3 peptides within each V-J. Welch's t-statistics and random forest reduced fewer than 600 V-J features to 13, which were used in a naive Bayes classifier (R e1071). TCRdb reworked the public reads: Q25 trimming with fastp, MiXCR clone assembly, productive beta chains retained. Each entry merges the rows of one CDR3 protein and shows their most common DNA and genes. V and J calls and clone size were set by TCRdb, not the authors. For this sample there are 340,000 or so distinct CDR3 sequences; 18% appear just once. In total, the top ten clones hold about 49% of the sample.

This clonotype was obtained from a woman aged 45-65 years with Graves' hyperthyroidism. Sequencing input: blood. The V and J segments used are TRBV28 and TRBJ2-1; the D gene is perhaps TRBD1, from 6 matching bases. The J call may be wrong; the DNA end is better matched by TRBJ2-7. The CDR3 amino acid sequence is: CASMGRGFNEQYF. The DNA sequence is given as TGTGCCAGCATGGGCAGGGGCTTTAATGAGCAGTACTTC.